Detailed here is one TCR beta chain. The sample belongs to a study of T cell changes during pregnancy in multiple sclerosis. Trimming cost V 3 bases and J 0 bases, with 9 bases left between them. The CDR3 extends over 15 amino acids. Germline V gene lookup returns CDR1 SGHAT and CDR2 FQNNGV. TCRdb keeps only in-frame clones here, not all; method: immunoSEQ multiplex PCR. In the table there are some 53,000 clones, around 94% of which are singletons. The receptor was derived from a female donor with multiple sclerosis, enrolled in a pregnancy study. The sequencing here drew on CD4+ T cells from peripheral blood mononuclear cells, taken in the third trimester of pregnancy. This chain joins TRBV11-2 and TRBJ2-1; D is undetermined. DNA of the CDR3: TGTGCCAGCAGCTTTGGCAGTCTCTCCTACAATGAGCAGTTCTTC. As protein: CASSFGSLSYNEQFF.